A single sample gave rise to the 26 T cell receptor beta chains below, sequenced in a study of neurological immune-mediated disorders. TCRdb reanalysed the 5' RACE reads using MiXCR and keeps one entry per CDR3 protein. The profile covers about 38,000 distinct CDR3 sequences, with around 10% appearing a single time and 3% to 5% taken by the ten largest. Indicated time point: technical triplicate 1. Sequences were obtained from PBMCs. The receptors stem from a man in his sixties with HTLV-1-associated myelopathy (HAM/TSP).

At least ten counts were recorded for this clonotype. The CDR3 DNA reads as TGCAGTGCTAATCTCCCGGTGGGGTACAATGAGCAGTTCTTC. It is translated as CSANLPVGYNEQFF. The J gene is TRBJ2-1, the V gene TRBV20-1; D gene ambiguous. CDR3 length: 14 residues. Germline V gene lookup returns CDR1 DFQATT and CDR2 SNEGSKA (reference sequence). The V end lost 4 bases, the J end lost 4 bases, and 14 bases lay between the germline ends.

This clonotype was counted at least ten times. This sequence joins TRBV7-2 and TRBJ1-2; maybe TRBD1 (5 bases). CDR1 and CDR2 (germline): SGHTA, FQGNSA. There are 14 residues in the CDR3. Between the trimmed V and J ends, which lost 5 bases and 0 bases, there was a span of 10 bases. CDR3 in DNA: TGTGCCAGCAGCCAAACAGGAGCTAACTATGGCTACACCTTC. Translating it yields CASSQTGANYGYTF.

This clonotype has a count of ten or more. The chain carries TRBV12-3 or TRBV12-4 and TRBJ2-2; the D gene could be TRBD1 or TRBD2 (5 bases each). V lost 3 bases, J lost 1 base, and 12 bases lay in between. CDR3 length equals 16 residues. CDR3 coding DNA: TGTGCCAGCAGTTTGGGACGAAGATGGAACACCGGGGAGCTGTTTTTT. This gives the protein CASSLGRRWNTGELFF.

This clonotype was counted at least ten times. The chain combines TRBV5-1 with TRBJ1-1, with unresolved D. This CDR3 is built from 12 residues. The V gene's germline CDR1 is SGHRS and CDR2 YFSETQ. V gave up 2 bases and J gave up 5 bases, with 7 bases separating them. This chain's CDR3 is CASSFDGTEAFF. The CDR3 bases are TGCGCCAGCAGCTTTGACGGGACTGAAGCTTTCTTT. Full variable domain (rest looked up from reference TRBV5-1 and TRBJ1-1): KAGVTQTPRYLIKTRGQQVTLSCSPISGHRSVSWYQQTPGQGLQFLFEYFSETQRNKGNFPGRFSGRQFSNSRSEMNVSTLELGDSALYLCASSFDGTEAFFGQGTRLTVV.

This clonotype was seen repeatedly, ten times or more. The chain employs TRBV12-3 or TRBV12-4 and TRBJ2-1, with D uncertain. Trimming stripped 0 bases from V and 4 bases from J, with 10 bases between. The CDR3 runs 15 residues. CDR3 bases: TGTGCCAGCAGTTTAGCTGGCAGACAATACAATGAGCAGTTCTTC. Translated, it gives CASSLAGRQYNEQFF.

In regard to this clonotype: Compared with germline, one end of the junction differs, possibly owing to a read error. The chain is built from TRBV3-1 and TRBJ2-3; unclear D gene. Germline V gene data show CDR1 as LGHDT and CDR2 as YNNKEL (reference sequence). The CDR3 consists of 14 residues. The CDR3 region is CAGSQDLGTHTQYF. The CDR3 DNA reads as TGTGCCGGCAGCCAAGATTTAGGCACACATACGCAGTATTTT.

This clonotype came up many times. The chain is built from TRBV4-1 and TRBJ1-5; no definite D call. The V end lost 1 base, the J end lost 5 bases, and 12 bases lay between the germline ends. CDR3 length: 15 residues. CDR1 and CDR2 from the germline V gene are MGHRA and YSYEKL. The CDR3 nucleotides read TGCGCCAGCAGCCAAGCGATACAGTCATATCAGCCCCAGCATTTT. Protein sequence: CASSQAIQSYQPQHF.

This clonotype appeared a few times. The CDR3 here is CASSLTTMNTGELFF. Written as DNA, the CDR3 is TGCGCCAGCAGCCTTACGACAATGAACACCGGGGAGCTGTTTTTT. The chain recombines TRBV5-1 with TRBJ2-2; no reliable D call. V lost 4 bases to trimming and J lost 1 base, with 11 bases between them. Germline V gene lookup returns CDR1 SGHRS and CDR2 YFSETQ. CDR3 length: 15 residues.

There are many counts of this clonotype. The chain combines TRBV20-1 with TRBJ2-7; 7 bases fit TRBD1. The trim removed 4 bases at V and 4 bases at J, leaving 7 bases unmatched. The V gene's germline CDR1 is DFQATT and CDR2 SNEGSKA (reference sequence). CDR3 size: 13 residues. Here the CDR3 reads CSAKKQGTYEQYF. In nucleotides, the CDR3 is TGCAGTGCTAAAAAACAGGGGACGTACGAGCAGTACTTC.

This clonotype was detected ten times or more. The chain combines TRBV10-3 with TRBJ2-1; weak D call: TRBD2 (5 bases). This CDR3 spans 16 amino acids. Deletions cut 0 bases from V and 5 bases from J, with 14 bases between. Germline V gene lookup returns CDR1 ENHRY and CDR2 SYGVKD. The DNA of the CDR3 is TGTGCCATCAGTGAGTCGTCTCGCGGGTCTGACAATGAGCAGTTCTTC. Its protein is CAISESSRGSDNEQFF.

This clonotype occurred many times. The chain uses TRBV5-1 and TRBJ1-1; possibly TRBD1 for D (5 bases). The germline CDR1 and CDR2 sequences are SGHRS and YFSETQ. The CDR3 length is 16 residues. Trimming left V 0 bases short and J 1 base short, with 13 bases between. The CDR3, as DNA: TGCGCCAGCAGCTTGGCAGGGACGGCGAGGAACACTGAAGCTTTCTTT. This codes for CASSLAGTARNTEAFF.

This clonotype has a count of ten or more. The gene calls are TRBV10-3 and TRBJ2-1, with a tentative D call TRBD2 (6 bases). This CDR3 spans 16 amino acids. The V gene's germline CDR1 is ENHRY and CDR2 SYGVKD. Between the trimmed V and J ends, which lost 0 bases and 9 bases, there was a span of 18 bases. This chain's CDR3 is CAISESRVQNGGEQFF. CDR3 in DNA: TGTGCCATCAGTGAGTCGCGGGTACAGAACGGGGGTGAGCAGTTCTTC.

Concerning this clonotype itself: The CDR3 does not close with the conserved phenylalanine or tryptophan, likely indicating a read error. The chain employs TRBV20-1 and TRBJ2-5; 8 bases map to TRBD2. With V trimmed by 1 base and J by 4 bases, 8 bases remained unmatched. Germline CDR1 is DFQATT and CDR2 is SNEGSKA (reference sequence). This CDR3 contains 15 residues. The CDR3 protein is CSARVGAGVGETQYL. The DNA for the CDR3 is TGCAGTGCTAGAGTCGGAGCGGGAGTGGGAGAGACCCAGTACCTC.

In this sample, this clonotype turned up a few times. The J gene is TRBJ1-2, the V gene TRBV6-6; 9 bases are a match to TRBD1. The CDR3 contains 13 residues. From germline, CDR1 is MNHNY and CDR2 SVGAGI (reference sequence). With V trimmed by 7 bases and J by 7 bases, 7 bases remained unmatched. CDR3 sequence (DNA): TGTGCCAGCACACGCTTGGACAGGGGTGGCTACACCTTC. Amino acid sequence: CASTRLDRGGYTF.

Only a few counts were recorded for this clonotype. Since a much larger clone is just one base distant, this may be a read error. V gene TRBV7-7 combines with J gene TRBJ2-2; D might be TRBD2 (5 bases). Germline CDR1 is SSHAT and CDR2 is FNYEAQ (reference sequence). This CDR3 comprises 16 residues. Trimming stripped 10 bases from V and 5 bases from J, with 23 bases between. DNA of the CDR3: TGTGCCATCAGTTTTGAGAGGGCTTTCGGAACCGGGGAGCTGTTTTTT. Translated: CAISFERAFGTGELFF.

This clonotype was detected ten times or more. This sequence joins TRBV20-1 and TRBJ2-3; 14 nucleotides align to TRBD2. CDR1 is DFQATT, CDR2 SNEGSKA, per germline (reference sequence). The CDR3 consists of 15 residues. Here the CDR3 reads CRGRTGLAGADTQYF. The CDR3 nucleotides read TGCAGAGGCAGGACGGGACTAGCGGGAGCTGATACGCAGTATTTT.

This clonotype was counted at least ten times. This chain links TRBV9 with TRBJ2-6; D possibly corresponds to TRBD2 (7 bases). Looked up from germline, CDR1 is SGDLS and CDR2 is YYNGEE. Trimming removed 2 bases at V and 2 bases at J, with 20 bases between. CDR3 size: 19 residues. DNA for the CDR3: TGTGCCAGCAGCGTCCAAGGACGGGGGGCAAAAACTGGGGCCAACGTCCTGACTTTC. This encodes CASSVQGRGAKTGANVLTF. Full variable domain (rest looked up from reference TRBV9 and TRBJ2-6): DSGVTQTPKHLITATGQRVTLRCSPRSGDLSVYWYQQSLDQGLQFLIQYYNGEERAKGNILERFSAQQFPDLHSELNLSSLELGDSALYFCASSVQGRGAKTGANVLTFGAGSRLTVL.

This clonotype was detected ten times or more. This chain connects TRBV6-5 to TRBJ2-1; 11 positions agree with TRBD2. CDR3 length: 15 residues. J gave up 1 base and V 6 bases, and 2 bases lay outside the gene matches. CDR1 is MNHEY, CDR2 SVGAGI, per germline. CDR3: CASRRLAGSYNEQFF. In nucleotides, the CDR3 is TGTGCCAGCAGGCGACTAGCGGGATCCTACAATGAGCAGTTCTTC.

This clonotype was counted at least ten times. The chain recombines TRBV24-1 with TRBJ2-3; D is possibly TRBD1 (5 bases). Trimming took off 4 bases at V and 5 bases at J, with 18 bases between the two ends. This CDR3 contains 16 residues. The germline CDR1 and CDR2 sequences are KGHDR and SFDVKD. In nucleotides, the CDR3 is TGTGCCACCAGTGACCCACGGCCGCCCCAGGGAGATACGCAGTATTTT. Encoded protein: CATSDPRPPQGDTQYF.

This clonotype was recorded many times. The genes are TRBV12-3 or TRBV12-4 and TRBJ1-2; no clear D. The CDR3 has 14 residues. With 6 bases removed from V and 6 bases from J, the gap between germline ends came to 17 bases. The CDR3 nucleotides read TGTGCCAGCAGCCCAGGACGGATTAAGGATGGCTACACCTTC. Translated: CASSPGRIKDGYTF.

There are many counts of this clonotype. V gene TRBV3-1 combines with J gene TRBJ1-1; D gene unclear. Germline loops: CDR1 LGHDT, CDR2 YNNKEL (reference sequence). This CDR3 is built from 14 residues. V shed 4 bases and J shed 4 bases, with 13 bases lying between them. This chain's CDR3 is CASSLTGGGTEAFF. The CDR3 bases are TGTGCCAGCAGCCTCACGGGAGGAGGCACTGAAGCTTTCTTT.

This clonotype was observed many times. The chain has TRBV7-8 and TRBJ1-5, with 7 positions matching TRBD1. The trim removed 4 bases at V and 7 bases at J, leaving 16 bases unmatched. Germline CDR1 SGHVS, CDR2 FQNEAQ. The CDR3 sequence is 17 residues long. CDR3 DNA sequence: TGTGCCAGCAGCTCCTTTCGGCCAGGGGGAAGGAGCCAGCCCCAGCATTTT. Amino acids: CASSSFRPGGRSQPQHF.

This clonotype was observed at least ten times. The J gene is TRBJ2-1, the V gene TRBV7-6, with TRBD2 identical over 8 bases. The ends lost 3 bases at V and 0 bases at J; junction bases unmatched: 4. The CDR3 is 16 amino acids. From germline, CDR1 is SGHVS and CDR2 FNYEAQ. CDR3 sequence (DNA): TGTGCCAGCAGCTTGTTAAGCGGGAGCTCCTACAATGAGCAGTTCTTC. It codes for CASSLLSGSSYNEQFF. The variable domain in full, completed from reference TRBV7-6 and TRBJ2-1, reads GAGVSQSPRYKVTKRGQDVALRCDPISGHVSLYWYRQALGQGPEFLTYFNYEAQQDKSGLPNDRFSAERPEGSISTLTIQRTEQRDSAMYRCASSLLSGSSYNEQFFGPGTRLTVL.

This clonotype was seen ten or more times. The J gene is TRBJ1-2, the V gene TRBV5-1; D unclear. Trimming shortened V by 1 base and J by 2 bases, and 6 bases separated the two germline ends. Germline V gene sequence: CDR1 SGHRS, CDR2 YFSETQ. CDR3 length equals 13 residues. DNA for the CDR3: TGCGCCAGCAGCTTGTCAGCCAACTATGGCTACACCTTC. Translated: CASSLSANYGYTF.

This clonotype has at least ten counts. CDR3 sequence (DNA): TGTGCCAGCAGTCCGCGGGACAGGATGATGAACACTGAAGCTTTCTTT. Translated: CASSPRDRMMNTEAFF. The chain joins TRBV27 to TRBJ1-1; 8 bases fit TRBD1. The germline CDR1 and CDR2 sequences are MNHEY and SMNVEV (reference sequence). Losses at the gene ends were 5 bases for V and 0 bases for J; bases not matched to a gene: 8. This CDR3 region has 16 residues.

Ten or more counts support this clonotype. This sequence joins TRBV5-1 and TRBJ2-7; 13 bases are a match to TRBD2. The CDR3 covers 17 residues. CDR1 and CDR2 from the germline V gene are SGHRS and YFSETQ. J was trimmed by 3 bases and V by 4 bases; bases with no gene match: 10. The CDR3 region is CASSTLGTSGTLYEQYF. The CDR3 DNA reads TGCGCCAGCAGCACCCTCGGGACTAGCGGGACGCTCTACGAGCAGTACTTC.